This T cell receptor (beta chain) was sequenced during a study of control samples from healthy donors and cancer patients. Germline CDR1 reads SGHTA; CDR2 reads FQGNSA. The CDR3 length is 14 residues. J lost 4 bases, V lost 4 bases, and 5 bases had no gene match. Assay: immunoSEQ multiplex PCR; the TCRdb copy retains only in-frame clones and omits some. The data show about 58,000 clones, 70% to 90% seen once. Sequencing was done on a sample of PBMCs. This chain links TRBV7-2 with TRBJ1-1; 8 nucleotides align to TRBD1. The clonotype comes from a woman aged 55 to 70 with lung cancer. CDR3 DNA sequence: TGTGCCAGCAGCTACACAGGGGGGGTCACTGAAGCTTTCTTT. Its protein product is CASSYTGGVTEAFF.